The present entry profiles one TCR beta chain with its context. This clone was observed once. Its specific antigen is unknown. Nothing much larger sits one base from this clone, and base qualities are not available. Library construction relied on the immunoSEQ multiplex PCR assay. Held by TCRdb, this immuneACCESS table contains in-frame sequences only and omits some clones. Under half of the omission traces to an unresolved V gene where checked; the cause of the rest is unknown. For this sample there are 55,000 or so clones; approximately 90% appear just once. The top ten hold 0.55% to 0.6% of the sample. These data come from a study of T cell changes during pregnancy in multiple sclerosis (dated by TCRdb to about 2019). Concerning the study at large: In women with multiple sclerosis, the researchers looked at how the T cell repertoire shifted as pregnancy progressed.

Trimming costs V 6 bases and J 4 bases, and their ends lie 9 bases apart. From the germline V gene, CDR1 is MDHEN and CDR2 is SYDVKM. From the cysteine up to the phenylalanine, the CDR3 has a length of 12 residues. Only CDR3 DNA remains: 36 bases, in frame from the first base. The receptor was derived from a female donor with multiple sclerosis, enrolled in a pregnancy study. The chain is assembled from TRBV28 and TRBJ1-1; there is no confident call for the D gene. The source was CD4+ T cells from peripheral blood mononuclear cells, collected in the first trimester of pregnancy. The CDR3 region reads CASRRVSTEAFF. Here is the DNA: TGTGCCAGCAGGCGGGTGAGCACTGAAGCTTTCTTT.